This T cell receptor (beta chain) was captured by sequencing in a study of cytomegalovirus exposure and HLA in healthy donors. Study-wide points: HLA alleles were associated with 16,000 or so TCR beta sequences in a later analysis at 0.05 false discovery rate. In a later analysis, HLA-associated beta chains showed higher expansion and lower generation probabilities than comparable chains.

This clone came up a few times. Its antigen remains unknown. Researchers ran the PCR with 60 Vbeta and 13 Jbeta primers. Here immunoSEQ multiplex PCR was the method, and the copy in TCRdb shows in-frame clones only, minus some. The table records roughly 120,000 clones, under 80% of them present only once. After removal of 0 bases from V and 3 bases from J, the junction contained 4 bases not matched to a gene. CDR3 length: 16 amino acids. Germline CDR1 is PRHDT and CDR2 is FYEKMQ (reference sequence). V and J are TRBV13 and TRBJ2-1, with TRBD1 identical over 8 bases. The source of this sequence is a woman aged 40 to 49 in good health and CMV-seropositive. The source material was PBMCs. In DNA, the CDR3 is TGTGCCAGCAGCTTAGGCGTCGGGACAGGCTACAATGAGCAGTTCTTC. Translating gives CASSLGVGTGYNEQFF.